The TCR beta chain described here comes from a study of OX40 agonist ivuxolimab in advanced cancers. Turning to the study itself: One hepatocellular carcinoma and a couple of cutaneous melanoma patients partially responded. Study findings and constraints: The average count of expanded clones was higher among CD8+ T cells than among CD4+.

Profiled with immunoSEQ multiplex PCR; TCRdb holds only in-frame clones, not every one. This sample yields 65,000 or so clones, of which roughly 86% are seen a single time; roughly 5% belongs to the top ten. This clone was counted once. The antigen remains undetermined. Source: CD4+ or CD8+ T cells sorted from blood, taken in a trial of the OX40 agonist ivuxolimab. The receptor's source is an adult with an advanced solid tumor such as melanoma, head and neck, liver or kidney cancer.

The CDR3 reads CASSPEVVQFF. The CDR3 DNA is TGTGCCAGCTCTCCGGAGGTGGTGCAGTTCTTC. This chain joins TRBV18 and TRBJ2-1; tentative D call: TRBD2 (5 bases). The CDR3 consists of 11 residues. Germline V gives CDR1 KGHSH, CDR2 LQKENI. With 6 bases removed from V and 12 bases from J, the gap between germline ends came to 12 bases.